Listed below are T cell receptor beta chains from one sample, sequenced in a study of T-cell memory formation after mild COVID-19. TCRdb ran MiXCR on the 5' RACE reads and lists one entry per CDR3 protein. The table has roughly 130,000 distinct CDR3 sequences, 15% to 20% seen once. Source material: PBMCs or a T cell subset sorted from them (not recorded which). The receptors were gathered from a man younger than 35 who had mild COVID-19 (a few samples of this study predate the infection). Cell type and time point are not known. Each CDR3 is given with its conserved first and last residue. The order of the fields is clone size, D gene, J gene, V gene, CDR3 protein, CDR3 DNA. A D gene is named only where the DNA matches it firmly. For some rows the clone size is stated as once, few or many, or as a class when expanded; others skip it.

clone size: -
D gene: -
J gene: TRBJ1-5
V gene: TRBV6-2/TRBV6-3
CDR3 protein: CASSPLSNQPQHF
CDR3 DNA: TGTGCCAGCAGTCCCTTGAGCAATCAGCCCCAGCATTTT

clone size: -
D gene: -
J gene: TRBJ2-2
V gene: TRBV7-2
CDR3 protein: CASSADSGGELFF
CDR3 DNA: TGTGCCAGCAGCGCCGATTCTGGCGGGGAGCTGTTTTTT

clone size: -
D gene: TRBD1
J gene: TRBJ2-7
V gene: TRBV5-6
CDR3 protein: CASSLTGDEQYF
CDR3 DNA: TGTGCCAGCAGCTTGACAGGGGACGAGCAGTACTTC

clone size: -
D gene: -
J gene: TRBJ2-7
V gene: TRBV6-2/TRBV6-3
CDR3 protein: CASTDRSREKYEQYF
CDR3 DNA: TGTGCCAGCACCGACCGGTCCAGGGAGAAATACGAGCAGTACTTC

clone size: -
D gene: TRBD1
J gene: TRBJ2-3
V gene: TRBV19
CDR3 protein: CASTLTGEADTQYF
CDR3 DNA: TGTGCCAGTACCCTGACAGGGGAGGCAGATACGCAGTATTTT

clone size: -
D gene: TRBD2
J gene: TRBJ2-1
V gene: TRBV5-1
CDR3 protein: CASSAGLAGGQQFF
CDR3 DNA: TGCGCCAGCAGCGCCGGACTAGCGGGGGGACAGCAGTTCTTC

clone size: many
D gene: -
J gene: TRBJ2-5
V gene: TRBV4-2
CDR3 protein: CASSRTQGGETQYF
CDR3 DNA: TGTGCCAGCAGCCGTACACAGGGAGGTGAGACCCAGTACTTC

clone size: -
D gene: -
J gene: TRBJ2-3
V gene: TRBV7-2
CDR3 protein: CASSFRPTSTDTQYF
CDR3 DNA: TGTGCCAGCAGCTTCCGGCCGACTAGCACAGATACGCAGTATTTT

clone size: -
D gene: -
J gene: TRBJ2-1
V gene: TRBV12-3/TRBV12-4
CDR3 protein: CASSLSSVNEQFF
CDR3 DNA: TGTGCCAGCAGTTTAAGCTCTGTTAATGAGCAGTTCTTC

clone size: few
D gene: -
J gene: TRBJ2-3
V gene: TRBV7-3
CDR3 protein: CASSRTSHADTQYF
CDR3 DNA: TGTGCCAGCAGCCGTACTTCACACGCAGATACGCAGTATTTT

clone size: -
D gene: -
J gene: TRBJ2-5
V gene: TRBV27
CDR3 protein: CASRGLWETQYF
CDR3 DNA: TGTGCCAGCAGGGGGCTTTGGGAGACCCAGTACTTC

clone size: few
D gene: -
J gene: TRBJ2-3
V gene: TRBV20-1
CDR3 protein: CSARVGGGSSTDTQYF
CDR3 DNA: TGCAGTGCTAGAGTAGGTGGCGGTTCTAGCACAGATACGCAGTATTTT

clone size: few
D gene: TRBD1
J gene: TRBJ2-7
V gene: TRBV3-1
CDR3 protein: CASSPAPGTVYEQYF
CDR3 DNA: TGTGCCAGCAGCCCTGCCCCCGGGACAGTCTACGAGCAGTACTTC

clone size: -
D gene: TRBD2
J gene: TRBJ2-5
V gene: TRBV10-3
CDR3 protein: CAISGAGGEETQYF
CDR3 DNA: TGTGCCATCAGTGGAGCGGGGGGGGAAGAGACCCAGTACTTC

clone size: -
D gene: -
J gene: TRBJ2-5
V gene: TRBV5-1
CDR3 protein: CASSLLGNQETQYF
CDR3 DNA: TGCGCCAGCAGCTTGTTGGGGAATCAAGAGACCCAGTACTTC

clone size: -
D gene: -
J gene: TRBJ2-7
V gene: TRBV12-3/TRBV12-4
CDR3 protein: CASSFYRVGYEQYF
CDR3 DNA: TGTGCCAGCAGTTTCTACCGGGTAGGTTACGAGCAGTACTTC

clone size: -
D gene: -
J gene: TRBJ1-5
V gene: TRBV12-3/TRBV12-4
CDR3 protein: CASSSAGGSQPQHF
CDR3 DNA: TGTGCCAGCAGTTCAGCGGGGGGTAGTCAGCCCCAGCATTTT

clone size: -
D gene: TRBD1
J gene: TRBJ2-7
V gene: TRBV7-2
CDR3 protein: CASRRAGTGPYEQYF
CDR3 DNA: TGTGCCAGCAGACGCGCCGGGACAGGGCCCTACGAGCAGTACTTC

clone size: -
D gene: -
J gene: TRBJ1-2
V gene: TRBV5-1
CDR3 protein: CASSPGEIGYTF
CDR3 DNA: TGCGCCAGCAGCCCGGGAGAGATTGGCTACACCTTC

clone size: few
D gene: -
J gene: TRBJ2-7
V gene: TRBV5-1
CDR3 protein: CASSLPGQTSYEQYF
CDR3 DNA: TGCGCCAGCAGCTTGCCCGGACAGACCTCCTACGAGCAGTACTTC

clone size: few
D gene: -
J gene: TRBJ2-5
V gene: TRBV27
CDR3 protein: CASSFLAGRGQETQYF
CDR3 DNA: TGTGCCAGCAGTTTTTTGGCGGGACGAGGGCAAGAGACCCAGTACTTC

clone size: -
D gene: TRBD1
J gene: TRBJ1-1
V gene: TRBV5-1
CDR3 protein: CASSLYRGGNTEAFF
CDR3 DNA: TGCGCCAGCAGCTTATACAGGGGGGGGAACACTGAAGCTTTCTTT

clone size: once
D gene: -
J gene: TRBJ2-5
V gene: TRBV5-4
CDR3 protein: CASSFGHQETQYF
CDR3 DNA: TGTGCCAGCAGCTTCGGACACCAAGAGACCCAGTACTTC

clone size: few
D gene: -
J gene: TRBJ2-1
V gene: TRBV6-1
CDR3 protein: CASSAHVKGNEQFF
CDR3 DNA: TGTGCCAGCAGTGCCCACGTAAAGGGCAATGAGCAGTTCTTC

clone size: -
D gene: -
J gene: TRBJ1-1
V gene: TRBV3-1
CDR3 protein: CASSQRGGAEAFF
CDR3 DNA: TGTGCCAGCAGCCAACGGGGGGGCGCTGAAGCTTTCTTT

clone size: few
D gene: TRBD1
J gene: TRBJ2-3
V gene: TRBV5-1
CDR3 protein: CASSLRTGITDTQYF
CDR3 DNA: TGCGCCAGCAGCTTAAGGACAGGTATCACAGATACGCAGTATTTT

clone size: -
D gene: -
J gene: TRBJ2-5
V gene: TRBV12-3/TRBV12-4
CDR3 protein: CASTLGSIGYQETQYF
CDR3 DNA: TGTGCCAGCACCCTGGGTTCCATTGGCTACCAAGAGACCCAGTACTTC

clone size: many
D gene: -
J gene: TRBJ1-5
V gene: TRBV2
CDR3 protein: CASSEADDAVNQPQHF
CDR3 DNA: TGTGCCAGCAGTGAAGCCGACGACGCAGTCAATCAGCCCCAGCATTTT

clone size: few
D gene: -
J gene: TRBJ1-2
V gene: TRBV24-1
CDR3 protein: CATSDGAAVGNYGYTF
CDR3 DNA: TGTGCCACCAGTGATGGCGCAGCAGTAGGGAACTATGGCTACACCTTC

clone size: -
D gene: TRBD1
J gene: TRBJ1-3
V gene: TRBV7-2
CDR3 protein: CASSTDRDSGNTIYF
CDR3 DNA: TGTGCCAGCAGCACAGACAGGGACTCTGGAAACACCATATATTTT

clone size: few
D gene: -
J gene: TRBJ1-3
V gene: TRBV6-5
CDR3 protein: CATRQSREGNTIYF
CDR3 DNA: TGTGCCACCCGACAGAGCCGGGAGGGAAACACCATATATTTT

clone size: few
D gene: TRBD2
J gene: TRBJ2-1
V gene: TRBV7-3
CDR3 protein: CASSFRSSGGANEQFF
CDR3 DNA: TGTGCCAGCAGCTTTAGGTCTAGCGGGGGGGCCAATGAGCAGTTCTTC

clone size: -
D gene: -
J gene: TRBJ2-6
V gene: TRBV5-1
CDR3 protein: CASSLGGSPSGANVLTF
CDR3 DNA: TGCGCCAGCAGCTTGGGTGGCAGCCCCTCTGGGGCCAACGTCCTGACTTTC

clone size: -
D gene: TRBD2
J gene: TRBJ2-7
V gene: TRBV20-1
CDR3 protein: CSARGGLAGESLPSYEQYF
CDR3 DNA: TGCAGTGCTAGGGGAGGCTTAGCGGGGGAATCGCTTCCGTCCTACGAGCAGTACTTC

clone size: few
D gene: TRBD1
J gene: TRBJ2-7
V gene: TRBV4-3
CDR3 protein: CASSQEGTGIYEQYF
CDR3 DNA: TGCGCCAGCAGCCAAGAAGGGACAGGGATCTACGAGCAGTACTTC